The text below deals with one TCR beta chain. Its antigen is unknown. A junction boundary mismatches the germline segment, possibly from a read error. The CDR3 sequence is 12 residues long. CDR1 and CDR2 (germline): SQVTM, ANQGSEA. The data are from a study of shared clonotypes between healthy human individuals. General study findings and limits: Clonotype sharing among the donors was expected to vary with sequencing depth. Clonotypes shared by all four sorted-subset donors had higher generation probabilities than non-shared clonotypes.

It was across several immunoSEQ plates that each subset's genomic DNA was evenly split. The data were produced by immunoSEQ multiplex PCR, yet TCRdb's version contains in-frame clones alone and is incomplete. The table records about 2.3 million clones, more than 80% of them present only once. The chain carries TRBV29-1 and TRBJ2-5; maybe TRBD2 (6 bases). The sequence derives from a man aged 18 to 29 in good health. Some clones in this sample may be carry-over from other donors' samples. Source material: naive CD4+ T cells from PBMCs. Subset reported: CD45RA+ positively selected. CDR3 nucleotides: TGCAGCCTTGACTCAGGGAGGGAGACCCAGTACTTC. It yields the protein CSLDSGRETQYF.